This is a list of T cell receptor beta chains from one sample in a study of post-analysis software for immune sequencing data. TCRdb re-called the PCR reads with MiXCR, one entry per CDR3 protein. In the table there are 650,000 to 850,000 distinct CDR3 sequences, around 53% of which are singletons. The material sequenced was blood. These receptor sequences come from a girl between 5 and 17 years old with multiple sclerosis. CDR3s include the opening cysteine and the closing phenylalanine or tryptophan. A D gene is named only where the DNA matches it firmly. A row's size may be missing; if present it is once, few, many or a size class.

TRBD1	TRBV6-5	few	TRBJ2-3	TGTGCCAGCAGTTCCGGGACAGGGGGCACAGATACGCAGTATTTT	CASSSGTGGTDTQYF
.	TRBV7-3	.	TRBJ2-7	TGTGCCAGCAGCCGCTCCCCCTCCTACGAGCAGTACTTC	CASSRSPSYEQYF
TRBD2	TRBV5-6	.	TRBJ2-5	TGTGCCAGCAGCTTAAGTGTACGTAGCGGGAGGGCCGGAGAGACCCAGTACTTC	CASSLSVRSGRAGETQYF
TRBD1	TRBV5-1	.	TRBJ2-7	TGCGCCAGCAGCTTGGAGGTGATAAGACAGGGATCCTACGAGCAGTACTTC	CASSLEVIRQGSYEQYF
TRBD1	TRBV29-1	.	TRBJ1-2	TGCAGCACTCGACAGGGGGCAAACTATGGCTACACCTTC	CSTRQGANYGYTF
.	TRBV7-8	.	TRBJ2-1	TGTGCCAGCAGCCCCATTTTCGGCCCTTACAATGAGCAGTTCTTC	CASSPIFGPYNEQFF
.	TRBV6-1	.	TRBJ1-1	TGTGCCAGCACCTTTTCCGGGGTCATTACGGGACGGTCCACTGAAGCTTTCTTT	CASTFSGVITGRSTEAFF
.	TRBV6-1	.	TRBJ1-5	TGTGCCAGCAGTCCGGGACTGACTGGGGAGCCCCAGCATTTT	CASSPGLTGEPQHF
.	TRBV29-1	.	TRBJ2-7	TGCAGCGTTGAAAGGTCGATGGGGTCGGGCGAGCAGTACTTC	CSVERSMGSGEQYF
.	TRBV10-3	few	TRBJ2-7	TGTGCCATCCAGGAGCAAGGCTACGAGCAGTACTTC	CAIQEQGYEQYF
TRBD1	TRBV29-1	few	TRBJ2-7	TGCAGCGTGGCCGGGACAGGGCTATCCTACGAGCAGTACTTC	CSVAGTGLSYEQYF
TRBD2	TRBV6-5	.	TRBJ2-7	TGTGCCAGCAGTTACGGGCGGCTAGCGGGAGCCGAGCAGTACTTC	CASSYGRLAGAEQYF
.	TRBV29-1	few	TRBJ2-5	TGCAGCGTTGACCAGGGGCAAGAGACCCAGTACTTC	CSVDQGQETQYF
TRBD1	TRBV5-5	.	TRBJ1-2	TGTGCTAGCACAAACGGGACAGCGAGTAACTATGGCTACACCTTC	CASTNGTASNYGYTF
TRBD2	TRBV5-1	few	TRBJ2-7	TGCGCCAGCAGCGATAGCGGGCTCTCCTCCTACGAGCAGTACTTC	CASSDSGLSSYEQYF
.	TRBV5-1	.	TRBJ2-6	TGCGCCAGCAGCTTGGTTTGGGGGACGACCAACGTCCTGACTTTC	CASSLVWGTTNVLTF
TRBD2	TRBV5-1	.	TRBJ2-3	TGCGCCAGCAGCCCGAGGACTAGCGGGAAAGTTTCAGATACGCAGTATTTT	CASSPRTSGKVSDTQYF
TRBD2	TRBV29-1	few	TRBJ2-3	TGCAGTGTTGAAACGAGGAGCGGGGGGGCCGTAGATACGCAGTATTTT	CSVETRSGGAVDTQYF
.	TRBV20-1	.	TRBJ1-5	TGCAGTGCCCTAAGGCAGGTTAATCAGCCCCAGCATTTT	CSALRQVNQPQHF
TRBD2	TRBV7-9	.	TRBJ2-1	TGTGCCAGCAGCACCTTTGCGGGAGTCACTTACAATGAGCAGTTCTTC	CASSTFAGVTYNEQFF
.	TRBV5-1	many	TRBJ2-7	TGTGCCAGCAGTCCCGGGACGGCTTCCTACGAGCAGTACTTC	CASSPGTASYEQYF
TRBD1	TRBV4-3	few	TRBJ2-7	TGCGCCAGCAGCCAACGGACAGGGCGCGAGCAGTACTTC	CASSQRTGREQYF
.	TRBV7-9	.	TRBJ1-2	TGTGCCAGCAGCTTTGAGAATTGGGGCTACACCTTC	CASSFENWGYTF
TRBD1	TRBV12-3/TRBV12-4	.	TRBJ1-2	TGTGCCAGCAGTTCGCTCAGGGGGCATGGCCACACCTTC	CASSSLRGHGHTF
.	TRBV21-1	.	TRBJ1-5	TGTGCCAGCAGCAAAGGCGGTGGGGCAGACCCCGTGGGAGACAATAGCAATCAGCCCCAGCATTTT	CASSKGGGADPVGDNSNQPQHF
.	TRBV6-1	.	TRBJ2-5	TGTGCCACACGAGAGACCAGAGAGACCCAGTACTTC	CATRETRETQYF
TRBD1	TRBV20-1	.	TRBJ1-2	TGCAGTGCTACCCTGGCAGGGGGCGCATCGGACACCTTC	CSATLAGGASDTF
.	TRBV6-6	once	TRBJ2-7	TGTGCCAGCAGAATAAATACCTACGAGCAGTACTTC	CASRINTYEQYF
TRBD1	TRBV10-3	.	TRBJ1-1	TGTGCCATCAGGGGACAGGGGGCGATTGAAGCTTTCTTT	CAIRGQGAIEAFF
.	TRBV20-1	.	TRBJ2-5	TGCAGTGCTAGTCGCACGTCAGGGTCAATCGCCGGGGAGCAGTACTTC	CSASRTSGSIAGEQYF
TRBD1	TRBV7-9	few	TRBJ2-7	TGTGCCAGCAGTCCCGGGACAGGGGTCCGCACTGGCTCCTACGAGCAGTACTTC	CASSPGTGVRTGSYEQYF
.	TRBV10-3	.	TRBJ2-1	TGTGCCATCAGCTTGGGACTCTATGAGCAGTTCTTC	CAISLGLYEQFF
.	TRBV25-1	.	TRBJ1-2	TGTGCCAGCAGTGATCCCGCGGGCTACACCTTC	CASSDPAGYTF
TRBD2	TRBV10-3	.	TRBJ2-7	TGTGCCATCAGTGCAAGAGCGGGGAGCTCCTACGAGCAGTACTTC	CAISARAGSSYEQYF
.	TRBV29-1	once	TRBJ1-2	TGCAGCGCTCGAGGGGCCATCCAGTCTAACTATGGCTACACCTTC	CSARGAIQSNYGYTF
TRBD1	TRBV12-3/TRBV12-4	.	TRBJ1-5	TGTGCCAGCAGTTCGTCGGGACAGGGAATTCAGCCCCAGCATTTT	CASSSSGQGIQPQHF
TRBD1	TRBV6-5	.	TRBJ2-5	TGTGCCAGCAGTTACTCGAAGGGCCAGGGGGCTATAAAGACCCAGTACTTC	CASSYSKGQGAIKTQYF
.	TRBV25-1	few	TRBJ2-5	TGTGCCAGCAGTGATCTTCGGACATCGGAGACCCAGTACTTC	CASSDLRTSETQYF
.	TRBV20-1	.	TRBJ2-5	TGCAGTGCTAGAGAGGAGGAGGGCACGCAAGAGACCCAGTACTTC	CSAREEEGTQETQYF
.	TRBV12-3/TRBV12-4	.	TRBJ1-1	TGTGCCAGCAGTTTAATGGCAGGGAACACTGAAGCTTTCTTT	CASSLMAGNTEAFF